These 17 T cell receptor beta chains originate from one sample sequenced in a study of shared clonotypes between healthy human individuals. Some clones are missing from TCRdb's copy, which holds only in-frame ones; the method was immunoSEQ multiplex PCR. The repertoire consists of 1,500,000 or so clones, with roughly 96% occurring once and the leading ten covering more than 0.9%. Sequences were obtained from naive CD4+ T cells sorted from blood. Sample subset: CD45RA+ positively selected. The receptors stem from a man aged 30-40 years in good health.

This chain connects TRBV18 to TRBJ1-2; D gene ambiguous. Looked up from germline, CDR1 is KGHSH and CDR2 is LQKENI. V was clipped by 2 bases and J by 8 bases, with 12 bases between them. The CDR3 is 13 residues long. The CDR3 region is CASSPLTLWGYTF. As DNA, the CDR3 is TGTGCCAGCTCACCATTAACACTATGGGGCTACACCTTC.

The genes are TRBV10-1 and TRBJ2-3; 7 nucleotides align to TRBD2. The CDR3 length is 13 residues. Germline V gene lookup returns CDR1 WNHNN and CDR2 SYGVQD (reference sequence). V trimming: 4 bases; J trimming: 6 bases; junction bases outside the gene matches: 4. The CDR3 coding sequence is TGCGCCAGCAGTGGTTCCGGGAGGGATACGCAGTATTTT. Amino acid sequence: CASSGSGRDTQYF.

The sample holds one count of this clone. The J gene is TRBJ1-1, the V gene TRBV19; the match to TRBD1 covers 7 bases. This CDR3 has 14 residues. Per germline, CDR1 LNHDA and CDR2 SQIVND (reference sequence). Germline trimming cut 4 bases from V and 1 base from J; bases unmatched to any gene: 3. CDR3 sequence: CASSTGQTNTEAFF. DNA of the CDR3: TGTGCCAGTAGTACGGGACAGACGAACACTGAAGCTTTCTTT.

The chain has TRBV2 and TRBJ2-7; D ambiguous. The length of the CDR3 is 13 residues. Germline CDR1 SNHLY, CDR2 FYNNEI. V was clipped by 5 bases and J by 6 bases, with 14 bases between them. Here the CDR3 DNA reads TGTGCCAGCAGTCGGAGTTTCGTAGCCGAGCAGTACTTC. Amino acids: CASSRSFVAEQYF. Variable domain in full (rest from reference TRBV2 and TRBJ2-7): EPEVTQTPSHQVTQMGQEVILRCVPISNHLYFYWYRQILGQKVEFLVSFYNNEISEKSEIFDDQFSVERPDGSNFTLKIRSTKLEDSAMYFCASSRSFVAEQYFGPGTRLTVT.

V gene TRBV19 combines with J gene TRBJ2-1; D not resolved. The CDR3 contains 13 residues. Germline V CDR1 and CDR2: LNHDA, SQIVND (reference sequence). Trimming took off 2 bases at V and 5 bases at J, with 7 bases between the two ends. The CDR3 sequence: CASSILKDNEQFF. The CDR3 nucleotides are TGTGCCAGTAGTATATTAAAGGACAATGAGCAGTTCTTC.

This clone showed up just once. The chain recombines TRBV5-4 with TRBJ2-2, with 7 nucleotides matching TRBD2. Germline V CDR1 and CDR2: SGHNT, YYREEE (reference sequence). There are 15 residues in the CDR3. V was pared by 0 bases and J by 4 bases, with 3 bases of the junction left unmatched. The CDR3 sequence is CASSLEGEGTGELFF. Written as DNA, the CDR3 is TGTGCCAGCAGCTTGGAAGGGGAGGGCACCGGGGAGCTGTTTTTT.

For the CDR3, the DNA is TGTGCCAGCAGCTTAGTTAGCCGGACCTCCTACGAGCAGTACTTC. This translates into CASSLVSRTSYEQYF. V is TRBV11-2 and J is TRBJ2-7; D not resolved. The CDR3 contains 15 residues. Germline CDR1 reads SGHAT; CDR2 reads FQNNGV. Trimming pared 1 base from V and 0 bases from J, leaving 10 bases between.

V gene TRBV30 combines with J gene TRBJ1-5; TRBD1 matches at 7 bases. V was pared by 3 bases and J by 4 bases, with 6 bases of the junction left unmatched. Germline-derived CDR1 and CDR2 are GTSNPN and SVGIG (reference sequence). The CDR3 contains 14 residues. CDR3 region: CAWRIKGANQPQHF. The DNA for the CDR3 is TGTGCCTGGAGAATAAAGGGGGCTAATCAGCCCCAGCATTTT. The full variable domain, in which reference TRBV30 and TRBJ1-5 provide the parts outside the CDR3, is SQTIHQWPATLVQPVGSPLSLECTVEGTSNPNLYWYRQAAGRGLQLLFYSVGIGQISSEVPQNLSASRPQDRQFILSSKKLLLSDSGFYLCAWRIKGANQPQHFGDGTRLSIL.

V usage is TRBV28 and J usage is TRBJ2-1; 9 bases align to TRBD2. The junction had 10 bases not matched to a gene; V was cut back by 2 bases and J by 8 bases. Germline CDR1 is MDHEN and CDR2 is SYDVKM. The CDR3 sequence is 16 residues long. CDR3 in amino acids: CASSLPLSGRRHEQFF. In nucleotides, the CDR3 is TGTGCCAGCAGTTTACCCCTTAGCGGGAGAAGACATGAGCAGTTCTTC.

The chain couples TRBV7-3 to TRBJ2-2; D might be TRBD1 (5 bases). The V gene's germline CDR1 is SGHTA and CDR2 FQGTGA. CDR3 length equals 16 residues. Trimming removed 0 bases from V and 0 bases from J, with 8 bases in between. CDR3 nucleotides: TGTGCCAGCAGCTTAACGTGGACACCGAACACCGGGGAGCTGTTTTTT. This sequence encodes CASSLTWTPNTGELFF.

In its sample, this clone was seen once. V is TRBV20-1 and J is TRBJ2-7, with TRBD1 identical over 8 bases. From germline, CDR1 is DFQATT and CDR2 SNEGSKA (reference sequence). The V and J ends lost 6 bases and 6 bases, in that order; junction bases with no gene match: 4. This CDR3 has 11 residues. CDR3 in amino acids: CSASDRAEQYF. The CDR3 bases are TGCAGTGCCTCGGACAGGGCCGAGCAGTACTTC.

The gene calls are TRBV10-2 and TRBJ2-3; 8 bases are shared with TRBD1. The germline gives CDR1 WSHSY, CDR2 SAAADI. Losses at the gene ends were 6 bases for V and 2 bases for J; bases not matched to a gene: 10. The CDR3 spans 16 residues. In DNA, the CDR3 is TGCGCCAGCAGCCCTGGGGTACAGGGGGTCACAGATACGCAGTATTTT. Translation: CASSPGVQGVTDTQYF.

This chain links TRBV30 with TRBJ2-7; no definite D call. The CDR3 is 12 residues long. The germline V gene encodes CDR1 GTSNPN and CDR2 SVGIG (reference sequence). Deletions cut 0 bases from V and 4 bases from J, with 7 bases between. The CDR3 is CAWSVVPYEQYF. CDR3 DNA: TGTGCCTGGAGTGTAGTCCCGTACGAGCAGTACTTC.

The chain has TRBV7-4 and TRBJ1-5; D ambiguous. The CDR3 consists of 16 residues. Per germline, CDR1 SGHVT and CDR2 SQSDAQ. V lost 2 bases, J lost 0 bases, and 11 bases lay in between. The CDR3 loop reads CASSLSWVYSNQPQHF. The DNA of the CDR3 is TGTGCCAGCAGCTTAAGTTGGGTCTATAGCAATCAGCCCCAGCATTTT.

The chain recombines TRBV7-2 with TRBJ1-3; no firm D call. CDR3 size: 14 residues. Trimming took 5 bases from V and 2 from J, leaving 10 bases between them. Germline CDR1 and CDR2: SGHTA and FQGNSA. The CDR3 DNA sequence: TGTGCCAGCAGCGCGGACCCTCCTGGAAACACCATATATTTT. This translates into CASSADPPGNTIYF.

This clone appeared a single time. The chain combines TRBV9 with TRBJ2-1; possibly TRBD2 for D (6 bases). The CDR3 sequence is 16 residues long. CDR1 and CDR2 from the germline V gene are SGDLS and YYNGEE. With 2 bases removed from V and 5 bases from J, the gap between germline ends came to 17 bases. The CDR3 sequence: CASSVSTGRNNNEQFF. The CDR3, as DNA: TGTGCCAGCAGCGTTTCTACGGGGAGGAATAACAATGAGCAGTTCTTC.

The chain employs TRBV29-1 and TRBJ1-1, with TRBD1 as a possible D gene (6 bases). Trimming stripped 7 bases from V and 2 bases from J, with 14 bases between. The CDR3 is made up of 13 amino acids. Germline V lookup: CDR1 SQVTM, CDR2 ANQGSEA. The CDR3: CSANSGTNTEAFF. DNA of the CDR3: TGCAGCGCTAACTCAGGGACAAACACTGAAGCTTTCTTT.